This TCR beta chain originates from a study of vaccination effects on CD4 cells after COVID-19. As to this clone: Its target is unknown.

Under the ViraFEST assay, PBMC were stimulated with viral peptide pools so that antigen-specific CD4+ T cells expanded. Sequencing was performed afterwards. Culture proceeded for about 11 days, and CD4+ T cells were then isolated. No vaccinee had earlier SARS-CoV-2 infection, and nucleocapsid antibodies were negative. Trimming cost V 0 bases and J 2 bases; bases outside gene matches: 4. The germline V gene encodes CDR1 SGHDT and CDR2 YYEEEE. The CDR3 contains 16 residues. Generated by immunoSEQ multiplex PCR, the TCRdb table keeps only in-frame clones and is missing some. The table has roughly 30,000 clones, roughly 73% seen once.

The chain couples TRBV5-6 to TRBJ2-2; 7 bases fit TRBD1. This sequence was found in a human donor who received a COVID-19 vaccine. Specimen: CD4+ T cells from PBMCs cultured with HCoV-OC43 spike peptides, collected before COVID-19 vaccination. Subset given: HCoV-OC43 spike overlapping peptide pool stimulation. CDR3 sequence: CASSLAGQANTGELFF. The CDR3 nucleotides are TGTGCCAGCAGCTTGGCTGGACAGGCAAACACCGGGGAGCTGTTTTTT.